The next 20 T cell receptor beta chains were all read from a single sample in a study of T-cell reconstitution after alpha-beta-depleted transplantation in children. Library preparation (for TCRbeta) was performed with unique molecular identifiers. TCRdb re-called the PCR reads with MiXCR, one entry per CDR3 protein. The repertoire includes fewer than 700,000 distinct CDR3 sequences, 20% to 25% of them detected once, and 13% to 15% sits in the top ten. The input for sequencing was PBMCs, mostly from graft donor cells, taken 360 days after TCRalphabeta/CD19-depleted stem cell transplant. All receptors derive from a boy under two years old who had a stem cell transplant for acute myeloid leukemia, so the T cells may come from the graft donor.

This clonotype was detected only a few times. The chain employs TRBV12-3 or TRBV12-4 and TRBJ1-1, with 9 bases identical to TRBD1. The junction had 5 bases not matched to a gene; V was cut back by 6 bases and J by 3 bases. The CDR3 is made up of 14 amino acids. CDR3 nucleotides: TGTGCCAGCAGATGGGGACAGGGCGACACTGAAGCTTTCTTT. Protein: CASRWGQGDTEAFF.

This clonotype turned up a few times. This chain links TRBV5-6 with TRBJ2-3; D ambiguous. The ends were cut back, 4 bases at V and 7 bases at J, with 19 bases in the middle. The V gene's germline CDR1 is SGHDT and CDR2 YYEEEE. This CDR3 comprises 15 residues. CDR3 loop: CASSPNDLSTNTQYF. The CDR3 DNA follows: TGTGCCAGCAGCCCCAACGACCTCTCCACTAATACGCAGTATTTT. Complete variable domain (other parts from reference TRBV5-6 and TRBJ2-3): DAGVTQSPTHLIKTRGQQVTLRCSPKSGHDTVSWYQQALGQGPQFIFQYYEEEERQRGNFPDRFSGHQFPNYSSELNVNALLLGDSALYLCASSPNDLSTNTQYFGPGTRLTVL.

This clonotype was recorded a few times. The gene calls are TRBV7-2 and TRBJ2-7; the match to TRBD2 covers 8 bases. With 2 bases clipped from V and 3 bases from J, the junction kept 3 bases outside the gene matches. The CDR3 consists of 14 residues. Per the germline V gene, CDR1 is SGHTA and CDR2 is FQGNSA. CDR3 residues: CASSLNGGGYEQYF. As DNA, the CDR3 is TGTGCCAGCAGCTTAAACGGGGGGGGCTACGAGCAGTACTTC.

This clonotype was seen at least ten times. The CDR3 region is CASSRPLDSAIPYEQYF. The CDR3 coding sequence is TGTGCCAGCAGCCGACCCCTGGACAGTGCAATCCCCTACGAGCAGTACTTC. V is TRBV11-3 and J is TRBJ2-7; D is possibly TRBD1 (6 bases). V lost 5 bases and J lost 2, with 22 bases in between. Germline V gene lookup returns CDR1 SGHNT and CDR2 YENEEA. There are 17 residues in the CDR3.

This clonotype was counted a few times. V gene TRBV20-1 combines with J gene TRBJ2-7; 8 positions match TRBD1. The length of the CDR3 is 17 residues. The V and J ends lost 1 base and 5 bases, in that order; junction bases with no gene match: 16. Germline CDR1 DFQATT, CDR2 SNEGSKA (reference sequence). CDR3 protein: CSARGLIPGQALNEQYF. CDR3 sequence (DNA): TGCAGTGCTAGAGGTCTTATTCCGGGACAGGCTCTTAACGAGCAGTACTTC.

CDR3 bases: TGCGCCAGCAGCCAAACCCCGGTACCCTACCGAGAGACCCAGTACTTC. This translates into CASSQTPVPYRETQYF. The chain couples TRBV5-1 to TRBJ2-5; D remains unclear. The V end lost 4 bases, the J end lost 4 bases, and 20 bases lay between the germline ends. Germline-derived CDR1 and CDR2 are SGHRS and YFSETQ. The CDR3 has 16 amino acids.

V and J are TRBV11-2 and TRBJ2-1; no clear D gene. The CDR3 has 18 amino acids. Trimming left V 2 bases short and J 2 bases short, with 19 bases between. Germline loops: CDR1 SGHAT, CDR2 FQNNGV. For the CDR3, the DNA is TGTGCCAGCAGCTTAATATCCCAACCGGATTCCCCCTACAATGAGCAGTTCTTC. Translating it yields CASSLISQPDSPYNEQFF.

This clonotype was picked up many times. This rearrangement joins TRBV29-1 to TRBJ1-2; 8 bases align to TRBD1. V lost 3 bases and J lost 10; bases outside the gene matches: 10. Per germline, CDR1 SQVTM and CDR2 ANQGSEA. This CDR3 has 13 amino acids. This CDR3 is CSVDAGTGIPYTF. The CDR3 DNA reads as TGCAGCGTTGACGCCGGGACAGGCATACCCTACACCTTC.

Ten or more counts support this clonotype. V usage is TRBV14 and J usage is TRBJ2-5; TRBD1 might be the D (6 bases). V was clipped by 4 bases and J by 3 bases, with 6 bases between them. The CDR3 consists of 12 residues. The germline V gene encodes CDR1 SGHDN and CDR2 FVKESK. In DNA form, the CDR3 reads TGTGCCAGCAGCCGGACAGAAGAGACCCAGTACTTC. Its translation: CASSRTEETQYF.

In its sample, this clonotype was seen many times. V usage is TRBV20-1 and J usage is TRBJ1-5, with D uncertain. The length of the CDR3 is 12 residues. V was cut by 3 bases and J by 1 base, with 4 bases left in between. CDR1 DFQATT and CDR2 SNEGSKA come from the germline V gene (reference sequence). As DNA, the CDR3 is TGCAGTGCTAGCGCGAGCAATCAGCCCCAGCATTTT. This translates into CSASASNQPQHF.

This clonotype was detected ten times or more. V and J are TRBV29-1 and TRBJ2-5; D remains ambiguous. V lost 7 bases, J lost 5 bases, and 14 bases lay in between. The CDR3 runs 12 residues. Germline lookup yields CDR1 SQVTM and CDR2 ANQGSEA. The CDR3 nucleotides are TGCAGCGCCTCTAACTCCCAGGAGACCCAGTACTTC. Its translation is CSASNSQETQYF.

This clonotype was picked up a small number of times. V is TRBV29-1 and J is TRBJ2-7; D possibly corresponds to TRBD1 (5 bases). Trimming cost V 1 base and J 5 bases, with 12 bases left between them. The germline CDR1 and CDR2 sequences are SQVTM and ANQGSEA. This CDR3 contains 13 residues. CDR3 protein: CSVEVRQGNEQYV. DNA for the CDR3: TGCAGCGTTGAAGTCCGGCAGGGAAACGAGCAGTACGTC.

This clonotype has a count of ten or more. J is TRBJ2-4 and V is TRBV20-1; D remains ambiguous. The CDR3 is 13 amino acids. With 3 bases removed from V and 4 bases from J, the gap between germline ends came to 10 bases. Germline V gene data show CDR1 as DFQATT and CDR2 as SNEGSKA (reference sequence). The CDR3 bases are TGCAGTGCTAGGGGTGCGCTTAAAAACATTCAGTACTTC. Translated, it gives CSARGALKNIQYF.

This clonotype has at least ten counts. The CDR3 DNA sequence: TGCAGCGTTGAAGATCTGGGGGGGATTAAGAATGGCTACACCTTC. This sequence encodes CSVEDLGGIKNGYTF. V usage is TRBV29-1 and J usage is TRBJ1-2; perhaps TRBD1 as D (5 bases). V was trimmed by 0 bases and J by 6 bases, leaving 17 bases between them. The CDR3 contains 15 residues. Germline V gene data show CDR1 as SQVTM and CDR2 as ANQGSEA.

There are a few counts of this clonotype. The chain carries TRBV18 and TRBJ1-6, with D hard to call. The V end lost 3 bases, the J end lost 9 bases, and 12 bases lay between the germline ends. The CDR3 totals 14 residues. Germline loops: CDR1 KGHSH, CDR2 LQKENI. The CDR3, as DNA: TGTGCCAGCTCACCGTTGAGGAAGAGTTCACCCCTCCACTTT. Translating it yields CASSPLRKSSPLHF.

This clonotype appeared many times. V and J are TRBV13 and TRBJ2-1; TRBD2 matches at 16 bases. After removal of 4 bases from V and 4 bases from J, the junction contained 4 bases not matched to a gene. CDR3 length: 17 amino acids. Germline V CDR1 and CDR2: PRHDT, FYEKMQ (reference sequence). The CDR3 sequence is CASSSGTSGGAYNEQFF. Here the CDR3 DNA reads TGTGCCAGCAGCTCCGGGACTAGCGGGGGGGCGTACAATGAGCAGTTCTTC. The variable domain in full, completed from reference TRBV13 and TRBJ2-1, reads AAGVIQSPRHLIKEKRETATLKCYPIPRHDTVYWYQQGPGQDPQFLISFYEKMQSDKGSIPDRFSAQQFSDYHSELNMSSLELGDSALYFCASSSGTSGGAYNEQFFGPGTRLTVL.

This clonotype has ten or more counts. The rearrangement joins TRBV28 to TRBJ2-1, with D unresolved. Trimming pared 9 bases from V and 8 bases from J, leaving 20 bases between. The germline gives CDR1 MDHEN, CDR2 SYDVKM. This CDR3 spans 14 amino acids. CDR3 sequence: CASALTGPDDEQFF. The CDR3 DNA follows: TGTGCCAGTGCACTAACCGGGCCCGACGATGAGCAGTTCTTC.

The chain couples TRBV30 to TRBJ2-1; 9 nucleotides match TRBD1. Germline V gene lookup returns CDR1 GTSNPN and CDR2 SVGIG (reference sequence). The ends lost 3 bases at V and 1 base at J; junction bases unmatched: 7. CDR3 length: 16 amino acids. As DNA, the CDR3 is TGTGCCTGGAGCGCGCGGGGGACAGGGTCCTACAATGAGCAGTTCTTC. The encoded protein is CAWSARGTGSYNEQFF.

The V gene is TRBV5-1, the J gene TRBJ2-1; TRBD2 matches at 10 bases. The V gene's germline CDR1 is SGHRS and CDR2 YFSETQ. With 2 bases clipped from V and 6 bases from J, the junction kept 8 bases outside the gene matches. The CDR3 sequence is 16 residues long. As DNA, the CDR3 is TGCGCCAGCAGCTTCCCCAGCGGGGGGGCCTCCAATGAGCAGTTCTTC. This sequence encodes CASSFPSGGASNEQFF.

The V gene is TRBV6-2 or TRBV6-3, the J gene TRBJ2-1; perhaps TRBD2 as D (5 bases). The CDR3 extends over 15 amino acids. Germline loops: CDR1 MNHEY, CDR2 SVGEGT. V dropped 6 bases and J dropped 3 bases, with 15 bases sitting between them. The CDR3: CASRSGRRNYNEQFF. DNA of the CDR3: TGTGCCAGCAGGTCTGGACGGAGGAACTACAATGAGCAGTTCTTC.